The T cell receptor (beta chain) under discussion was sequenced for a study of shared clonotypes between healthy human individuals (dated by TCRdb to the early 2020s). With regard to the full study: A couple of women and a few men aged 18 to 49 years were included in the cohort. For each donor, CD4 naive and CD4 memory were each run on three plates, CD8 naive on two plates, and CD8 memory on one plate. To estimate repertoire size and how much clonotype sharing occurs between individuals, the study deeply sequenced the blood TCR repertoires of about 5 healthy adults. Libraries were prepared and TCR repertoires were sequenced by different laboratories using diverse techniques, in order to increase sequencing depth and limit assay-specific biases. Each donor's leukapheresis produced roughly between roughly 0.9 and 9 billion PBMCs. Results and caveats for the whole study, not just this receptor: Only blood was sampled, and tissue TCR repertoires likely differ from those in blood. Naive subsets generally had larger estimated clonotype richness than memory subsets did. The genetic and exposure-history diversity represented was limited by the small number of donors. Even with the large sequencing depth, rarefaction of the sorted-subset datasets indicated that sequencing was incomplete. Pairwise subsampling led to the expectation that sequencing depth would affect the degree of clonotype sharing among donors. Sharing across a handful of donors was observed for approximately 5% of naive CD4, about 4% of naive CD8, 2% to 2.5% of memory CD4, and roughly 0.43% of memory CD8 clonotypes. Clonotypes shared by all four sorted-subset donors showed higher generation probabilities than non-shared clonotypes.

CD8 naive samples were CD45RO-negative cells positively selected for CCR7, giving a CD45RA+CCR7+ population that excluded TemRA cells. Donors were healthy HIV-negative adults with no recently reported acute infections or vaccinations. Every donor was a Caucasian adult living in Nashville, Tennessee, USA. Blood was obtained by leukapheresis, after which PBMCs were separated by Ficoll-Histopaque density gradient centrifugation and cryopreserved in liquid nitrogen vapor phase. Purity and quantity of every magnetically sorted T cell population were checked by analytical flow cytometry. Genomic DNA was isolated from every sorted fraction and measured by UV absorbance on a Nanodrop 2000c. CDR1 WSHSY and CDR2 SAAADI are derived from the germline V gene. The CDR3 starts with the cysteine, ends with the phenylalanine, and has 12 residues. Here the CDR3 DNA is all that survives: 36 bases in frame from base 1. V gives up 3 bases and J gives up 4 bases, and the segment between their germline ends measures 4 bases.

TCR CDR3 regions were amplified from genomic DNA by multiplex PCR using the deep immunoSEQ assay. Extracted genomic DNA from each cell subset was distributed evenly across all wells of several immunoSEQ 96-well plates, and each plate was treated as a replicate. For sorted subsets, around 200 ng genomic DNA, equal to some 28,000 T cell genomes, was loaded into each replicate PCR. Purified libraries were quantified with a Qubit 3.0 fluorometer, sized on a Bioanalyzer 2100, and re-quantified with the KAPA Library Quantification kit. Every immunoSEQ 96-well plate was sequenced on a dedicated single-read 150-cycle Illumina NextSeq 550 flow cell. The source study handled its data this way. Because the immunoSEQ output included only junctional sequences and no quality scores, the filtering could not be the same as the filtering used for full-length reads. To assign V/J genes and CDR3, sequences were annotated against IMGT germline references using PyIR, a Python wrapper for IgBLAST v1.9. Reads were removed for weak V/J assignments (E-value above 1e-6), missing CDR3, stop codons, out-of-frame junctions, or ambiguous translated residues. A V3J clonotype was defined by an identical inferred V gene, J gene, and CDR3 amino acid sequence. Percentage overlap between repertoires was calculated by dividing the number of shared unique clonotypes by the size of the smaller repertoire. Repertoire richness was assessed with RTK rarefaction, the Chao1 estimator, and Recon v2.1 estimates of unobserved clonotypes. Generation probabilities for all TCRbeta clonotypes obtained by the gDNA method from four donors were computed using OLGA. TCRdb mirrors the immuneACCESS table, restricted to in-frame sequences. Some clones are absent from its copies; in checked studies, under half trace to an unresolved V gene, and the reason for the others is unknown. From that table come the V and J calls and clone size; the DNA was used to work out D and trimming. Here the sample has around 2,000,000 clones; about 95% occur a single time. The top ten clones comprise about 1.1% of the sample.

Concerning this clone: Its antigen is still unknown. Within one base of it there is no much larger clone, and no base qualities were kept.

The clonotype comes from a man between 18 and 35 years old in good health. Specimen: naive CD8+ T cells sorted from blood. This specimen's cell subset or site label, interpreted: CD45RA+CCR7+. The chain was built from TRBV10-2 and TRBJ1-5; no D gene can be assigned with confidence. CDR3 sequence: CASSELNQPQHF. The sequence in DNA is TGCGCCAGCAGTGAATTAAATCAGCCCCAGCATTTT.